These 7 T cell receptor beta chains originate from one sample sequenced in a study of CD8 T cells in ankylosing spondylitis. Findings of the study overall: Ankylosing spondylitis blood appeared to carry a characteristic TCR beta motif of roughly eight highly homologous variants.

These TCRs are of unknown antigen specificity. TCRdb independently ran MiXCR on the 5' RACE reads; one entry per CDR3 protein. In the table there are 200,000 to 250,000 distinct CDR3 sequences, around 17% of which are singletons. Sequencing used blood, either unsorted or a sorted T cell fraction (not recorded which). The receptors were gathered from a male donor with ankylosing spondylitis.

This clonotype was counted only a few times. The chain combines TRBV11-2 with TRBJ1-1; 8 bases fit TRBD1. Trimming at V came to 4 bases and at J to 0 bases, leaving 1 base not matched to a gene. This CDR3 is 14 amino acids long. Germline V gene lookup returns CDR1 SGHAT and CDR2 FQNNGV. The chain's CDR3 is CASSSTGVNTEAFF. The DNA of the CDR3 is TGTGCCAGCAGCTCGACAGGGGTGAACACTGAAGCTTTCTTT.

The rearrangement joins TRBV7-3 to TRBJ2-2; D not resolved. CDR1 and CDR2 from the germline V gene are SGHTA and FQGTGA. The V end lost 1 base, the J end lost 6 bases, and 3 bases lay between the germline ends. CDR3 length: 12 amino acids. The CDR3 reads CASSLKAGELFF. The CDR3 DNA reads as TGTGCCAGCAGCTTAAAAGCCGGGGAGCTGTTTTTT.

This rearrangement joins TRBV25-1 to TRBJ2-6, with 12 bases fitting TRBD2. Germline V gene sequence: CDR1 MGHDK, CDR2 SYGVNS. With 8 bases clipped from V and 4 bases from J, the junction kept 12 bases outside the gene matches. This CDR3 region has 18 residues. For the CDR3, the DNA is TGTGCCAGCGAAGGACCGACTAGCGGGAGTTCAGGGGCCAACGTCCTGACTTTC. Its translation is CASEGPTSGSSGANVLTF.

This clonotype was detected ten times or more. V usage is TRBV12-3 or TRBV12-4 and J usage is TRBJ2-7; D gene ambiguous. The CDR3 runs 15 residues. V lost 6 bases and J 0 bases, leaving 15 bases between the germline ends. CDR3 sequence: CASSIGVESSYEQYF. The CDR3 bases are TGTGCCAGCAGCATAGGCGTGGAGAGCTCCTACGAGCAGTACTTC.

This clonotype was found a few times. This chain links TRBV29-1 with TRBJ2-2; D remains ambiguous. V dropped 7 bases and J dropped 2 bases, with 8 bases sitting between them. This CDR3 has 12 amino acids. CDR1 is SQVTM, CDR2 ANQGSEA, per germline. The CDR3 loop reads CSATRNTGELFF. CDR3 bases: TGCAGCGCCACCAGAAACACCGGGGAGCTGTTTTTT.

The CDR3 is CASSLTGAAEAFF. The CDR3 DNA sequence: TGCGCCAGCAGCTTGACAGGGGCGGCTGAAGCTTTCTTT. The V call is TRBV5-1, the J call TRBJ1-1; TRBD1 agrees at 7 bases. The germline V gene encodes CDR1 SGHRS and CDR2 YFSETQ. The CDR3 spans 13 residues. Trimming took 1 base from V and 6 from J; bases not matched to a gene: 3.

This clonotype was detected many times. The chain combines TRBV9 with TRBJ2-3; D uncertain. CDR1 SGDLS and CDR2 YYNGEE come from the germline V gene. This CDR3 has 13 amino acids. The V end was cut by 0 bases, the J end by 1 base, with 3 bases between. Here the CDR3 reads CASSVEGTDTQYF. In nucleotides, the CDR3 is TGTGCCAGCAGCGTAGAGGGCACAGATACGCAGTATTTT.